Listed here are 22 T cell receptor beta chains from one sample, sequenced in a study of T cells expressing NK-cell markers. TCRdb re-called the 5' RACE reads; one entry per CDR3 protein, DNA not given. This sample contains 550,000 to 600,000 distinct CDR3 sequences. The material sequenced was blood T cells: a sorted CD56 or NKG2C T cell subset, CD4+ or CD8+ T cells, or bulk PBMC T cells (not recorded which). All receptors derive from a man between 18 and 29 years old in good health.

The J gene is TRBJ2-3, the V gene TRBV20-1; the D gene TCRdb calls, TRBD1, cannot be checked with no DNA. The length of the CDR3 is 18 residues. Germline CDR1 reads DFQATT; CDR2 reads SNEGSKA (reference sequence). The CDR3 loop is CSARVQDRGIISTDTQYF.

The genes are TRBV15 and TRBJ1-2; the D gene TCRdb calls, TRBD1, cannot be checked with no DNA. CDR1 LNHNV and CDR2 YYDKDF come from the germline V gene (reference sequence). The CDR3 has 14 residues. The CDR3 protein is CATSRERGAGGYTF.

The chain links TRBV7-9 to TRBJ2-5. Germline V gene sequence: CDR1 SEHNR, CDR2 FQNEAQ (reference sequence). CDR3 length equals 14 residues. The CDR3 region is CASSPRRTQETQYF.

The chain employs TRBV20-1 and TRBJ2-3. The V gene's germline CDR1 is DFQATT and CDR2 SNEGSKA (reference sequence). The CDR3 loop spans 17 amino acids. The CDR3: CSAREPADGSFTDTQYF.

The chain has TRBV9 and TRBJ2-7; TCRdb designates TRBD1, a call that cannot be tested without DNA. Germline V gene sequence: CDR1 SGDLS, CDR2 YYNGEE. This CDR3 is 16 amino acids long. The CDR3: CASSGRAGSERYEQYF.

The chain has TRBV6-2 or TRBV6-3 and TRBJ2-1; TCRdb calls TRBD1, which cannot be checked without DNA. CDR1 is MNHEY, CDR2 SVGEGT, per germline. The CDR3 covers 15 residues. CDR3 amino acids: CASSPEGAGADEQFF.

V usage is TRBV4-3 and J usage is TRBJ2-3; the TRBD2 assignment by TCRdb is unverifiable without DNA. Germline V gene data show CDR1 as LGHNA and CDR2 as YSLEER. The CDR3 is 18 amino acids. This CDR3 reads CASSQDSGRGRATDTQYF.

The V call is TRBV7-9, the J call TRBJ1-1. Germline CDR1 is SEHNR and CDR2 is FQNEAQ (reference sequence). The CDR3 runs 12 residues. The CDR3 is CASTTWYTEAFF.

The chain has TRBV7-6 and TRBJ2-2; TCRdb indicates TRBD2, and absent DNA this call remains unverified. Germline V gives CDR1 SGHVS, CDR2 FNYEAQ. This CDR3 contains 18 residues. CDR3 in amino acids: CASSLATSGMGGTGELFF. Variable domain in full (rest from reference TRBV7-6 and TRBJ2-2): GAGVSQSPRYKVTKRGQDVALRCDPISGHVSLYWYRQALGQGPEFLTYFNYEAQQDKSGLPNDRFSAERPEGSISTLTIQRTEQRDSAMYRCASSLATSGMGGTGELFFGEGSRLTVL.

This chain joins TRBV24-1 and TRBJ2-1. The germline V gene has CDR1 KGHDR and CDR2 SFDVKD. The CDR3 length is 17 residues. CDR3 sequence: CATSDSFSRSSYNEQFF.

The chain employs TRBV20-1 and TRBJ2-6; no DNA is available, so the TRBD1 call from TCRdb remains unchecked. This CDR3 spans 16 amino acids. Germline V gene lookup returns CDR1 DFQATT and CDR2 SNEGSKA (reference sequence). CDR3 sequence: CSAREGTGSGANVLTF.

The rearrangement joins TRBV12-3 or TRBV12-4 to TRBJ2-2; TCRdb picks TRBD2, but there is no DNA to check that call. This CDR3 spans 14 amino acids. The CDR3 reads CASSLVRGTGELFF.

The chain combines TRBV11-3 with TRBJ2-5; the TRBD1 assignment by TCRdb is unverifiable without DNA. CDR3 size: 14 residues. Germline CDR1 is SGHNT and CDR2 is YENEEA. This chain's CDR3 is CASSARGGQETQYF.

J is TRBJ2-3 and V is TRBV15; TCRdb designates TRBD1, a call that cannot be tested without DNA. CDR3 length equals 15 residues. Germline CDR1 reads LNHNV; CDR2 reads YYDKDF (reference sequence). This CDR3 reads CATSRDFPSTDTQYF.

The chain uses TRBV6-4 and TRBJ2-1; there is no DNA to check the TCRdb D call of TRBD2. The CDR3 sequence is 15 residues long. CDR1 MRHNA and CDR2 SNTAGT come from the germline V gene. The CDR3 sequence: CASSDSTSGSNEQFF.

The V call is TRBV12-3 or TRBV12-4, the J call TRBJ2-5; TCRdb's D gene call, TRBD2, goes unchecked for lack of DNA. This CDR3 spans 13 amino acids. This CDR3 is CASSPTRGETQYF.

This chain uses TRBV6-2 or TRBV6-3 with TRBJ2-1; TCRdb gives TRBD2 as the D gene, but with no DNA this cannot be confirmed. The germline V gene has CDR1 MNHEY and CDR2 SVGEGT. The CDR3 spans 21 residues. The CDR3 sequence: CASSPLPILAGDLKPNNEQFF.

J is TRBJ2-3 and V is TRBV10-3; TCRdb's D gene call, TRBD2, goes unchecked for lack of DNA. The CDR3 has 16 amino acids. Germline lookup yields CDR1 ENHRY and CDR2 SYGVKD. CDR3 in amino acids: CAISEGASGRGDTQYF.

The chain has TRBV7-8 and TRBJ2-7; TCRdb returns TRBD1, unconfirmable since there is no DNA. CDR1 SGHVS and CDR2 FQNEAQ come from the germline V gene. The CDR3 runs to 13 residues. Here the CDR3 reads CASSLAPGSEQYF.

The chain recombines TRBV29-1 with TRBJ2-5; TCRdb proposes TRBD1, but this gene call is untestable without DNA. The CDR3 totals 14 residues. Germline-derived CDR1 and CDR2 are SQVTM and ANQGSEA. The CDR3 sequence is CSTVLGGIQETQYF.

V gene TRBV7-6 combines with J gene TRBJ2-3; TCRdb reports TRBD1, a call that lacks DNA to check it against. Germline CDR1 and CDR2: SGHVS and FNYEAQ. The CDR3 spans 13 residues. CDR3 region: CASSQDRVDTQYF.

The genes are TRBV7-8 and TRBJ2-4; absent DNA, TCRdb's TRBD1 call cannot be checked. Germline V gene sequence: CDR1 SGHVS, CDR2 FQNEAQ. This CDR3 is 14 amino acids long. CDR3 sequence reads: CASSLGQGGYIQYF.